These 31 T cell receptor beta chains share one sample of origin, sequenced in a study of cytomegalovirus exposure and HLA in healthy donors. Sequenced by immunoSEQ multiplex PCR; TCRdb stores in-frame clones only, minus some. The sample consists of 150,000 to 200,000 clones, 84% of them appearing once. Sequencing used PBMCs. Receptors were obtained from a young woman in good health and CMV-seropositive.

The chain links TRBV18 to TRBJ2-5; 7 bases map to TRBD2. Per the germline V gene, CDR1 is KGHSH and CDR2 is LQKENI. The J segment lost 10 bases and the V segment lost 3 bases, leaving 17 bases of the junction unmatched. The CDR3 is 16 amino acids. The CDR3 DNA reads as TGTGCCAGCTCACCCCAGAAACGCCATAGGGAGGGAGTCCAGTACTTC. Translating gives CASSPQKRHREGVQYF.

The gene calls are TRBV5-4 and TRBJ2-5; TRBD1 is a possible D gene (6 bases). The V gene lost 4 bases and the J gene lost 2 bases, with 12 bases spanning the gap. CDR1 and CDR2 from the germline V gene are SGHNT and YYREEE (reference sequence). The CDR3 has 14 amino acids. CDR3 in DNA: TGTGCCAGCAGCCAAGGACAGTTTCAAGAGACCCAGTACTTC. This translates into CASSQGQFQETQYF.

This clone was detected only a few times. The chain combines TRBV11-2 with TRBJ2-2; TRBD1 aligns across 10 bases. The germline gives CDR1 SGHAT, CDR2 FQNNGV. V trimming: 3 bases; J trimming: 2 bases; junction bases outside the gene matches: 3. This CDR3 has 16 amino acids. This CDR3 is CASSFGQGVNTGELFF. The CDR3 coding sequence is TGTGCCAGCAGCTTCGGACAGGGGGTAAACACCGGGGAGCTGTTTTTT. The whole variable domain, filled in from reference TRBV11-2 and TRBJ2-2, reads EAGVAQSPRYKIIEKRQSVAFWCNPISGHATLYWYQQILGQGPKLLIQFQNNGVVDDSQLPKDRFSAERLKGVDSTLKIQPAKLEDSAVYLCASSFGQGVNTGELFFGEGSRLTVL.

There are a few counts of this clone. V and J are TRBV5-4 and TRBJ1-2, with TRBD1 matching over 9 bases. Germline assignment: CDR1 SGHNT and CDR2 YYREEE (reference sequence). The CDR3 is 13 residues long. V lost 0 bases and J lost 8; bases outside the gene matches: 2. The CDR3 DNA is TGTGCCAGCAGCTTGGAGACAGGGGGAGGCTACACCTTC. Its translation is CASSLETGGGYTF.

This clone is a singleton in its sample. V and J are TRBV6-5 and TRBJ2-7, with 10 nucleotides matching TRBD1. This CDR3 comprises 14 residues. With V trimmed by 7 bases and J by 3 bases, 6 bases remained unmatched. The germline gives CDR1 MNHEY, CDR2 SVGAGI. The CDR3 is CASKRQGAGYEQYF. The CDR3 DNA reads as TGTGCCAGCAAGCGACAGGGGGCGGGCTACGAGCAGTACTTC.

The CDR3 bases are TGTGCCAGCAGCCACTTCCAGGGGAACTATAATTCACCCCTCCACTTT. Amino acids: CASSHFQGNYNSPLHF. The V call is TRBV25-1, the J call TRBJ1-6; D perhaps matches TRBD1 (6 bases). CDR1 is MGHDK, CDR2 SYGVNS, per germline. Trimming took 6 bases from V and 3 from J, leaving 15 bases between them. CDR3 length equals 16 residues. The variable domain in full, completed from reference TRBV25-1 and TRBJ1-6, reads EADIYQTPRYLVIGTGKKITLECSQTMGHDKMYWYQQDPGMELHLIHYSYGVNSTEKGDLSSESTVSRIRTEHFPLTLESARPSHTSQYLCASSHFQGNYNSPLHFGNGTRLTVT.

The genes are TRBV5-1 and TRBJ1-1; D is possibly TRBD1 (5 bases). V lost 3 bases to trimming and J lost 7 bases, with 19 bases between them. The germline CDR1 and CDR2 sequences are SGHRS and YFSETQ. CDR3 length: 15 amino acids. The CDR3 protein is CASSSRWGGSFEAFF. CDR3 nucleotides: TGCGCCAGCAGCTCCAGATGGGGGGGAAGCTTTGAAGCTTTCTTT.

The chain joins TRBV29-1 to TRBJ1-4; perhaps TRBD1 as D (5 bases). CDR3 length: 11 residues. Germline V gene sequence: CDR1 SQVTM, CDR2 ANQGSEA. Trimming removed 4 bases from V and 8 bases from J, with 8 bases in between. The CDR3 reads CSVGWGEKLFF. DNA for the CDR3: TGCAGCGTTGGGTGGGGCGAAAAACTGTTTTTT.

The rearrangement links TRBV6-1 to TRBJ2-2, with D perhaps TRBD1 (6 bases). The germline V gene encodes CDR1 MNHNS and CDR2 SASEGT. Between the trimmed V and J ends, which lost 2 bases and 12 bases, there was a span of 16 bases. There are 14 residues in the CDR3. The CDR3 reads CASSESPTGLKLFF. Here the CDR3 DNA reads TGTGCCAGCAGTGAAAGCCCTACAGGGTTGAAGCTGTTTTTT.

The V and J genes are TRBV4-2 and TRBJ2-5; TRBD2 matches 10 bases. CDR1 is LGHNA and CDR2 is YNFKEQ in the germline V gene. The CDR3 is 18 residues long. Losses at the gene ends were 1 base for V and 2 bases for J; bases not matched to a gene: 10. The CDR3 nucleotides read TGTGCCAGCAGCCAAGGACCGAGGGTAGCGGGGGGACAAGAGACCCAGTACTTC. Protein sequence: CASSQGPRVAGGQETQYF.

The V gene is TRBV5-1, the J gene TRBJ2-1; 8 nucleotides line up with TRBD1. The CDR3 has 16 residues. The V gene end was trimmed by 4 bases and the J gene end by 2 bases; junction bases not matched to a gene: 8. Germline V gene sequence: CDR1 SGHRS, CDR2 YFSETQ. CDR3 nucleotides: TGCGCCAGCAGCCCAGGGGGCGCCTCAGCCTACAATGAGCAGTTCTTC. Its translation is CASSPGGASAYNEQFF.

This clone came up a few times. The rearrangement links TRBV5-1 to TRBJ1-4; 10 positions match TRBD1. V dropped 2 bases and J dropped 6; count of bases not matched to a gene: 4. The length of the CDR3 is 15 residues. The germline V gene has CDR1 SGHRS and CDR2 YFSETQ. CDR3 nucleotide sequence: TGCGCCAGCAGCTTCGGACAGGGGGGCGATGAAAAACTGTTTTTT. Residues: CASSFGQGGDEKLFF. Combining the CDR3 with reference TRBV5-1 and TRBJ1-4 gives the whole variable domain KAGVTQTPRYLIKTRGQQVTLSCSPISGHRSVSWYQQTPGQGLQFLFEYFSETQRNKGNFPGRFSGRQFSNSRSEMNVSTLELGDSALYLCASSFGQGGDEKLFFGSGTQLSVL.

V and J are TRBV7-6 and TRBJ1-1; D unclear. Germline loops: CDR1 SGHVS, CDR2 FNYEAQ. Trimming shortened V by 0 bases and J by 4 bases, and 15 bases separated the two germline ends. The CDR3 totals 16 residues. The CDR3 sequence is CASSLATGLAPTEAFF. DNA for the CDR3: TGTGCCAGCAGCTTAGCGACGGGGTTAGCCCCCACTGAAGCTTTCTTT.

The V and J genes are TRBV15 and TRBJ2-3; the D gene is possibly TRBD2 (5 bases). Germline CDR1 is LNHNV and CDR2 is YYDKDF (reference sequence). The V and J ends lost 3 bases and 3 bases respectively, with 13 bases between them. The CDR3 contains 15 residues. The CDR3 here is CATSRSGAVTDTQYF. The CDR3 bases are TGTGCCACCAGCAGGAGCGGAGCGGTGACAGATACGCAGTATTTT.

Only one count was recorded for this clone. The chain carries TRBV15 and TRBJ1-4, with 7 bases that match TRBD1. CDR1 LNHNV and CDR2 YYDKDF come from the germline V gene (reference sequence). The CDR3 sequence is 12 residues long. V dropped 8 bases and J dropped 5; count of bases not matched to a gene: 2. CDR3 nucleotide sequence: TGTGCCACCGGACAGGACAATGAAAAACTGTTTTTT. Translating it yields CATGQDNEKLFF.

V is TRBV11-2 and J is TRBJ2-5, with 7 bases fitting TRBD2. Germline CDR1 is SGHAT and CDR2 is FQNNGV. The V segment lost 3 bases and the J segment 5 bases; nucleotides outside the gene matches: 3. This CDR3 contains 13 residues. This CDR3 is CASSFWEGETQYF. The CDR3 DNA reads TGTGCCAGCAGCTTTTGGGAGGGGGAGACCCAGTACTTC.

V and J are TRBV15 and TRBJ2-7, with 7 bases lining up with TRBD1. The CDR3 is made up of 16 amino acids. V lost 3 bases and J lost 7; bases outside the gene matches: 15. CDR1 LNHNV and CDR2 YYDKDF come from the germline V gene (reference sequence). This CDR3 is CATSSGDSSVRREQYF. In DNA form, the CDR3 reads TGTGCCACCAGCAGCGGGGACAGTTCGGTACGTAGGGAGCAGTACTTC.

The V and J genes are TRBV5-5 and TRBJ1-5; D unclear. V shed 7 bases and J shed 4 bases, with 12 bases lying between them. Germline values: CDR1 SGHKS, CDR2 YYEKEE (reference sequence). The CDR3 sequence is 13 residues long. The CDR3 sequence: CASASGINQPQHF. Here the CDR3 DNA reads TGTGCCAGCGCAAGCGGGATTAATCAGCCCCAGCATTTT.

The chain combines TRBV18 with TRBJ2-3; D call uncertain. V gave up 3 bases and J gave up 5 bases, with 3 bases separating them. This CDR3 is built from 11 residues. The V gene's germline CDR1 is KGHSH and CDR2 LQKENI. CDR3 sequence (DNA): TGTGCCAGCTCACCTAGAGATACGCAGTATTTT. This encodes CASSPRDTQYF.

Written as DNA, the CDR3 is TGTGCCAGCAGTAAGACCCTTGCGGGGGGCCCCGCCTACGAGCAGTACTTC. It codes for CASSKTLAGGPAYEQYF. The genes are TRBV2 and TRBJ2-7; 8 bases are a match to TRBD2. CDR1 is SNHLY, CDR2 FYNNEI, per germline. The junction had 14 bases not matched to a gene; V was cut back by 5 bases and J by 2 bases. This CDR3 spans 17 amino acids.

This clone was counted a few times. The CDR3 region has the DNA TGTGCCAGCCTCCCTATGGGAGGATCCTACGAGCAGTACTTC. Protein: CASLPMGGSYEQYF. This chain links TRBV2 with TRBJ2-7; a possible D gene is TRBD2 (6 bases). Per germline, CDR1 SNHLY and CDR2 FYNNEI. Trimming shortened V by 8 bases and J by 1 base, and 15 bases separated the two germline ends. This CDR3 is 14 amino acids long.

V is TRBV12-5 and J is TRBJ1-5; the D gene is possibly TRBD1 (5 bases). This CDR3 is built from 16 residues. Germline lookup yields CDR1 LGHNT and CDR2 FRNRAP. The V gene lost 0 bases and the J gene lost 4 bases, with 13 bases spanning the gap. DNA for the CDR3: TGTGCTAGTGGTTTGGTACGGGGGGTGCGGAATCAGCCCCAGCATTTT. This sequence encodes CASGLVRGVRNQPQHF.

The J gene is TRBJ1-1, the V gene TRBV6-6; 8 bases line up with TRBD1. V lost 6 bases, J lost 10 bases, and 7 bases stayed unmatched. CDR3 size: 12 residues. Germline CDR1 and CDR2: MNHNY and SVGAGI (reference sequence). The CDR3 DNA reads as TGTGCCAGCAGCCGGCAGGGGGCCGCAGCTTTCTTT. As protein: CASSRQGAAAFF.

This clone was recorded only once. The rearrangement uses TRBV2 and TRBJ1-3; D unclear. The V end lost 4 bases, the J end lost 10 bases, and 8 bases lay between the germline ends. Germline V CDR1 and CDR2: SNHLY, FYNNEI. CDR3 length equals 11 residues. For the CDR3, the DNA is TGTGCCAGCAGTGCGGGATATACCATATATTTT. This codes for CASSAGYTIYF.

This clone was seen just once. V usage is TRBV5-1 and J usage is TRBJ2-5, with TRBD2 matching over 10 bases. Trimming cost V 4 bases and J 5 bases; bases outside gene matches: 8. Germline V gene lookup returns CDR1 SGHRS and CDR2 YFSETQ. The CDR3 is 15 residues long. This CDR3 reads CASSPGSGGGETQYF. DNA for the CDR3: TGCGCCAGCAGCCCCGGGAGCGGGGGGGGTGAGACCCAGTACTTC.

V and J are TRBV5-1 and TRBJ2-2; 7 nucleotides align to TRBD1. Germline V gives CDR1 SGHRS, CDR2 YFSETQ. The CDR3 spans 15 residues. J lost 0 bases, V lost 7 bases, and 6 bases had no gene match. The CDR3 loop is CASQLGTANTGELFF. CDR3 DNA sequence: TGCGCCAGCCAACTCGGGACAGCGAACACCGGGGAGCTGTTTTTT.

The chain employs TRBV6-5 and TRBJ2-7, with 10 bases that match TRBD1. CDR1 is MNHEY, CDR2 SVGAGI, per germline. This CDR3 comprises 15 residues. The V gene end was trimmed by 8 bases and the J gene end by 3 bases; junction bases not matched to a gene: 10. The CDR3 DNA reads as TGTGCCAGCTCCCTCGGGGGGACAGGGGTCTACGAGCAGTACTTC. It is translated as CASSLGGTGVYEQYF.

This chain uses TRBV5-8 with TRBJ1-5, with a tentative D call TRBD1 (5 bases). The germline CDR1 and CDR2 sequences are SGHTS and YDEGEE. V lost 3 bases to trimming and J lost 5 bases, with 12 bases between them. This CDR3 is 14 amino acids long. CDR3 residues: CASSYDSRDQPQHF. CDR3 bases: TGTGCCAGCAGCTACGACAGTAGGGATCAGCCCCAGCATTTT.

V and J are TRBV7-9 and TRBJ1-4; no firm D call. The CDR3 is 15 residues long. Germline lookup yields CDR1 SEHNR and CDR2 FQNEAQ (reference sequence). V lost 0 bases and J lost 8, with 13 bases in between. CDR3 sequence (DNA): TGTGCCAGCAGCTTAGCAGCCGACGGGATGGAAAAACTGTTTTTT. Its protein is CASSLAADGMEKLFF.

J is TRBJ2-7 and V is TRBV10-3; 10 bases are a match to TRBD2. The trim removed 6 bases at V and 6 bases at J, leaving 8 bases unmatched. CDR3 size: 14 residues. Looked up from germline, CDR1 is ENHRY and CDR2 is SYGVKD. The CDR3 spells CAISGASGGGEQYF. In DNA form, the CDR3 reads TGTGCCATCAGCGGAGCCAGCGGGGGGGGCGAGCAGTACTTC.

The chain couples TRBV4-3 to TRBJ2-2; a possible D gene is TRBD1 (6 bases). V was cut by 6 bases and J by 6 bases, with 14 bases left in between. Germline CDR1 LGHNA, CDR2 YSLEER. This CDR3 has 14 amino acids. This CDR3 reads CASSRRRTAGELFF. The CDR3 DNA reads TGCGCCAGCAGTCGGAGGCGGACAGCCGGGGAGCTGTTTTTT.